The 27 T cell receptor beta chains listed next were all sequenced from one sample in a study of shared T cell receptors in the human thymus. Sequencing was performed with immunoSEQ multiplex PCR; in TCRdb, only in-frame clones are kept and a portion is missing. The repertoire includes hundreds of thousands of clones, more than 75% of them detected once, and approximately 0.01% sits in the top ten. This sample was shared with a second study, whose subject was human thymus T cells.

The sequenced sample consisted of thymocytes. These receptors were taken from a boy younger than two with a congenital heart defect.

The rearrangement uses TRBV5-1 and TRBJ2-5; the match to TRBD2 covers 13 bases. Trimming cost V 2 bases and J 2 bases; bases outside gene matches: 9. CDR1 is SGHRS, CDR2 YFSETQ, per germline. This CDR3 region has 18 residues. The CDR3 is CASSLSGLAGPQQETQYF. Written as DNA, the CDR3 is TGCGCCAGCAGCTTATCGGGACTAGCGGGACCCCAACAAGAGACCCAGTACTTC.

The V gene is TRBV28, the J gene TRBJ2-5; 14 nucleotides align to TRBD2. The CDR3 runs 20 residues. CDR1 MDHEN and CDR2 SYDVKM come from the germline V gene. The J segment lost 5 bases and the V segment lost 7 bases, leaving 21 bases of the junction unmatched. The CDR3 nucleotides are TGTGCCAGCACTTGGGCCCCGCAAGGGACTAGCGGGAGTCGATGCGAGACCCAGTACTTC. Translating gives CASTWAPQGTSGSRCETQYF.

The table lists this clone with a few counts. This sequence joins TRBV7-2 and TRBJ2-1; 7 bases align to TRBD2. CDR1 is SGHTA, CDR2 FQGNSA, per germline. Trimming removed 1 base from V and 9 bases from J; junction bases left unmatched: 6. CDR3 length equals 14 residues. CDR3 coding DNA: TGTGCCAGCAGCTTAGGTCTGGGGGAGGGTGAGCAGTTCTTC. Protein: CASSLGLGEGEQFF.

A few counts support this clone. This chain connects TRBV28 to TRBJ1-5, with D hard to call. V lost 6 bases and J lost 7, with 13 bases in between. Germline loops: CDR1 MDHEN, CDR2 SYDVKM. This CDR3 is built from 13 residues. CDR3 DNA: TGTGCCAGCAGCGATCCTGAGCGGCAGCCCCAGCATTTT. It yields the protein CASSDPERQPQHF.

This sequence joins TRBV6-5 and TRBJ1-2; unclear D gene. The germline V gene has CDR1 MNHEY and CDR2 SVGAGI. The ends were cut back, 6 bases at V and 2 bases at J, with 10 bases in the middle. This CDR3 contains 13 residues. This CDR3 reads CASSMPGNYGYTF. CDR3 DNA: TGTGCCAGCAGCATGCCGGGAAACTATGGCTACACCTTC.

This rearrangement joins TRBV10-2 to TRBJ1-4, with D possibly matching TRBD1 (5 bases). Germline loops: CDR1 WSHSY, CDR2 SAAADI. CDR3 size: 18 residues. Trimming took 1 base from V and 7 from J, leaving 22 bases between them. The CDR3 protein is CASSEFGGEAVFGEKLFF. The CDR3 DNA reads as TGCGCCAGCAGTGAGTTCGGGGGGGAGGCGGTATTCGGTGAAAAACTGTTTTTT.

The V gene is TRBV25-1, the J gene TRBJ2-1; 7 bases are shared with TRBD2. After removal of 8 bases from V and 4 bases from J, the junction contained 14 bases not matched to a gene. Germline V CDR1 and CDR2: MGHDK, SYGVNS. This CDR3 is built from 16 residues. The CDR3 is CASLGPLLAAYNEQFF. The CDR3, as DNA: TGTGCCAGCCTTGGACCCCTCCTAGCGGCTTACAATGAGCAGTTCTTC.

The chain carries TRBV27 and TRBJ2-2; D not resolved. The germline CDR1 and CDR2 sequences are MNHEY and SMNVEV (reference sequence). V lost 7 bases to trimming and J lost 0 bases, with 6 bases between them. CDR3 length: 13 amino acids. DNA of the CDR3: TGTGCCAGCATTAACTCGAACACCGGGGAGCTGTTTTTT. Its protein product is CASINSNTGELFF.

The chain couples TRBV27 to TRBJ1-5, with 11 bases matching TRBD1. V shed 6 bases and J 6 bases; nucleotides not matched to a gene: 4. This CDR3 region has 14 residues. Germline CDR1 MNHEY, CDR2 SMNVEV (reference sequence). The CDR3 is CASSGQGAGQPQHF. Here the CDR3 DNA reads TGTGCCAGCAGCGGACAGGGGGCTGGTCAGCCCCAGCATTTT.

The rearrangement uses TRBV29-1 and TRBJ2-1, with D unresolved. Between the trimmed V and J ends, which lost 3 bases and 4 bases, there was a span of 31 bases. Germline CDR1 and CDR2: SQVTM and ANQGSEA. The CDR3 has 20 residues. CDR3 in amino acids: CSVEGGALRPAEPPYNEQFF. In nucleotides, the CDR3 is TGCAGCGTTGAGGGTGGAGCGTTACGTCCTGCGGAGCCTCCATACAATGAGCAGTTCTTC.

This clone was recorded only once. V gene TRBV27 combines with J gene TRBJ2-2; the match to TRBD1 covers 7 bases. Germline CDR1 is MNHEY and CDR2 is SMNVEV (reference sequence). V lost 6 bases to trimming and J lost 0 bases; unmatched junction nucleotides: 13. The CDR3 runs 18 residues. The DNA for the CDR3 is TGTGCCAGCAGACGCCTTATACAGGGGCCACCGAACACCGGGGAGCTGTTTTTT. Translating gives CASRRLIQGPPNTGELFF.

The chain combines TRBV20-1 with TRBJ2-4; tentatively, D is TRBD2 (5 bases). Germline values: CDR1 DFQATT, CDR2 SNEGSKA (reference sequence). Trimming shortened V by 6 bases and J by 8 bases, and 11 bases separated the two germline ends. The CDR3 is 11 amino acids. CDR3 protein: CSAKTEDIQYF. The CDR3 DNA reads as TGCAGTGCCAAAACGGAGGACATTCAGTACTTC.

V is TRBV9 and J is TRBJ2-3; the D gene is possibly TRBD1 (6 bases). Germline V CDR1 and CDR2: SGDLS, YYNGEE. Trimming left V 4 bases short and J 3 bases short, with 18 bases between. The CDR3 runs to 16 residues. The CDR3 nucleotides read TGTGCCAGCAGCCCTGGCAGGGGTAGACGAACAGATACGCAGTATTTT. This encodes CASSPGRGRRTDTQYF. Together with reference TRBV9 and TRBJ2-3, the CDR3 gives the full variable domain: DSGVTQTPKHLITATGQRVTLRCSPRSGDLSVYWYQQSLDQGLQFLIQYYNGEERAKGNILERFSAQQFPDLHSELNLSSLELGDSALYFCASSPGRGRRTDTQYFGPGTRLTVL.

This clone was recorded once. The rearrangement uses TRBV29-1 and TRBJ2-7; D unclear. CDR3 length equals 11 residues. V was clipped by 4 bases and J by 3 bases, with 7 bases between them. Germline V gene sequence: CDR1 SQVTM, CDR2 ANQGSEA. The CDR3 reads CSVVADYEQYF. The CDR3 bases are TGCAGCGTTGTGGCAGACTACGAGCAGTACTTC.

CDR3 loop: CASSEPLAGTTYNEQFF. For the CDR3, the DNA is TGTGCCAGCAGTGAACCACTAGCGGGAACAACCTACAATGAGCAGTTCTTC. V is TRBV6-1 and J is TRBJ2-1; 10 bases map to TRBD2. Germline CDR1 reads MNHNS; CDR2 reads SASEGT. The CDR3 consists of 17 residues. Trimming at V came to 2 bases and at J to 2 bases, leaving 6 bases not matched to a gene.

The CDR3 nucleotides read TGCAGCGTTGAAGTCAGGACAGGGGTAACCTACGAGCAGTACTTC. Its protein product is CSVEVRTGVTYEQYF. The chain combines TRBV29-1 with TRBJ2-7, with 9 positions matching TRBD1. J was trimmed by 2 bases and V by 1 base; bases with no gene match: 6. The CDR3 runs 15 residues. Germline CDR1 reads SQVTM; CDR2 reads ANQGSEA.

This chain joins TRBV25-1 and TRBJ2-5, with D maybe TRBD2 (5 bases). Germline CDR1 MGHDK, CDR2 SYGVNS. The CDR3 is 15 amino acids. Between the trimmed V and J ends, which lost 10 bases and 5 bases, there was a span of 23 bases. The CDR3 sequence: CATDRSRDKWETQYF. In nucleotides, the CDR3 is TGTGCCACTGACCGTAGCCGGGATAAATGGGAGACCCAGTACTTC.

This chain links TRBV29-1 with TRBJ2-1, with D perhaps matching TRBD2 (6 bases). This CDR3 has 16 residues. CDR1 and CDR2 from the germline V gene are SQVTM and ANQGSEA. Trimming stripped 2 bases from V and 5 bases from J, with 19 bases between. Here the CDR3 DNA reads TGCAGCGTTGAACATTTAGCGGCGGGCCGAAACAATGAGCAGTTCTTC. The encoded protein is CSVEHLAAGRNNEQFF.

This clone was recorded once. The rearrangement links TRBV2 to TRBJ1-1; D gene uncertain. Trimming left V 3 bases short and J 2 bases short, with 19 bases between. The CDR3 covers 17 residues. The germline V gene has CDR1 SNHLY and CDR2 FYNNEI. CDR3 nucleotide sequence: TGTGCCAGCAGTGATGGGTACCGGGAGAGGGATAACACTGAAGCTTTCTTT. Amino acid sequence: CASSDGYRERDNTEAFF.

The gene calls are TRBV2 and TRBJ2-5; D is possibly TRBD2 (7 bases). Germline loops: CDR1 SNHLY, CDR2 FYNNEI. The CDR3 runs to 15 residues. With 8 bases removed from V and 5 bases from J, the gap between germline ends came to 21 bases. CDR3 protein: CASGGGRGFGETQYF. The CDR3 coding sequence is TGTGCCAGCGGGGGGGGCAGGGGCTTCGGGGAGACCCAGTACTTC.

This chain joins TRBV15 and TRBJ2-2; weak D call: TRBD2 (5 bases). CDR3 length: 15 residues. The V gene's germline CDR1 is LNHNV and CDR2 YYDKDF (reference sequence). V was clipped by 5 bases and J by 6 bases, with 16 bases between them. The CDR3 region is CATSRRGSIAGELFF. The CDR3 DNA reads TGTGCCACCAGCCGCCGGGGTAGTATCGCCGGGGAGCTGTTTTTT.

This clone was found a few times. The V call is TRBV5-6, the J call TRBJ2-7; D is unclear. The germline CDR1 and CDR2 sequences are SGHDT and YYEEEE. Trimming cost V 0 bases and J 7 bases, with 17 bases left between them. This CDR3 is built from 15 residues. The DNA of the CDR3 is TGTGCCAGCAGCTTGGCCTCTAGGCCCCCCCTGGAGCAGTACTTC. Its protein product is CASSLASRPPLEQYF.

The gene calls are TRBV7-9 and TRBJ2-5; TRBD2 matches 7 bases. CDR1 and CDR2 (germline): SEHNR, FQNEAQ (reference sequence). The length of the CDR3 is 17 residues. V gave up 6 bases and J gave up 5 bases; unmatched junction bases: 18. The CDR3 DNA reads as TGTGCCAGCAGTTCCGACCCGACTAGCCAGTCAGGGGAGACCCAGTACTTC. Translating it yields CASSSDPTSQSGETQYF.

J is TRBJ2-1 and V is TRBV27, with a possible D match to TRBD2 (5 bases). Per the germline V gene, CDR1 is MNHEY and CDR2 is SMNVEV (reference sequence). V was cut by 6 bases and J by 0 bases, with 9 bases left in between. The CDR3 totals 14 residues. CDR3 protein: CASRRVSSYNEQFF. In DNA form, the CDR3 reads TGTGCCAGCAGGCGGGTTAGCTCCTACAATGAGCAGTTCTTC.

V gene TRBV7-2 combines with J gene TRBJ2-7; TRBD1 agrees at 11 bases. J was trimmed by 6 bases and V by 1 base; bases with no gene match: 5. The CDR3 runs 15 residues. CDR1 and CDR2 from the germline V gene are SGHTA and FQGNSA. The CDR3 nucleotides read TGTGCCAGCAGCTTAGGGGGGGACAGGGGGAGCGAGCAGTACTTC. Translating it yields CASSLGGDRGSEQYF.

The V call is TRBV19, the J call TRBJ1-5, with TRBD1 matching over 9 bases. Germline V CDR1 and CDR2: LNHDA, SQIVND (reference sequence). V shed 6 bases and J 9 bases; nucleotides not matched to a gene: 6. The CDR3 is 13 amino acids. The CDR3 coding sequence is TGTGCCAGTAGCCGACAGGGGGATCGGCCCCAGCATTTT. Amino acid sequence: CASSRQGDRPQHF.

V gene TRBV14 combines with J gene TRBJ1-1, with TRBD1 matching over 9 bases. Germline V lookup: CDR1 SGHDN, CDR2 FVKESK. The CDR3 is made up of 17 amino acids. V gave up 1 base and J gave up 5 bases; unmatched junction bases: 11. CDR3 sequence (DNA): TGTGCCAGCAGCCAAGTGCCTCGGGACAGGGTTGTGACTGAAGCTTTCTTT. This encodes CASSQVPRDRVVTEAFF.